This TCR beta chain is from a study of vaccination and CD4 T cells after COVID-19. Study as a whole: Each convalescent patient was PCR positive for SARS-CoV-2 on nasal swab; eight to ten cases were mild and one severe. As a positive control, some control cultures were given a CEFX pool, while others were given an HIV-1 Nef pool or no peptide. Overall study findings and caveats: Convalescent patients studied were relatively few, and early post-infection timepoints were absent.

Treatment meaning: roughly ten-day PBMC culture with coronavirus spike peptide pools or control peptides (ViraFEST assay). Trimming pared 2 bases from V and 6 bases from J, leaving 14 bases between. The length of the CDR3 is 15 residues. Germline loops: CDR1 SGHTA, CDR2 FQGTGA. The Oncomine TCR Beta short-read assay was applied to DNA of cultured CD4+ T cells. Via MiXCR, TCRdb re-called the PCR reads, giving one row per CDR3 protein. This sample has about 5,000 distinct CDR3 sequences; less than 60% occur once, and the top ten carry 25% to 30%. Note on this clonotype: No antigen is known for it.

The chain links TRBV7-3 to TRBJ2-1, with D unresolved. Sequencing input: CD4+ T cells from blood, cultured in vitro. The sequence came from a human donor who had recovered from COVID-19. CDR3 DNA: TGTGCCAGCAGCTTACTAGGTAATTCCCCCAATGAGCAGTTCTTC. Protein sequence: CASSLLGNSPNEQFF.